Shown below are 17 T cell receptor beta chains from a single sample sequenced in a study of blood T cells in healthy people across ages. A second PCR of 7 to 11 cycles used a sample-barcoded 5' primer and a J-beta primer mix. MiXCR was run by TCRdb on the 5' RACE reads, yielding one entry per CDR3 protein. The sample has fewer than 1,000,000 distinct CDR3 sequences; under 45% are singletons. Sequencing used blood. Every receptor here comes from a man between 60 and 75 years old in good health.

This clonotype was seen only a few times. The CDR3 DNA sequence: TGTGCCAGCAGCTTAGACAGGACCTACGAGGAGCAGTACTTC. Protein: CASSLDRTYEEQYF. V gene TRBV7-2 combines with J gene TRBJ2-5; the D gene is possibly TRBD1 (5 bases). Germline V gene lookup returns CDR1 SGHTA and CDR2 FQGNSA. The CDR3 is 14 amino acids. V was shortened by 1 base and J by 11 bases, with 17 bases between the two germline ends.

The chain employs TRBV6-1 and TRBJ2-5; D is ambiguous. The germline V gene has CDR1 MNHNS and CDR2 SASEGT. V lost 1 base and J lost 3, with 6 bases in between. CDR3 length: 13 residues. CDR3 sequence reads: CASSEGWEETQYF. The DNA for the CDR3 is TGTGCCAGCAGTGAAGGATGGGAAGAGACCCAGTACTTC.

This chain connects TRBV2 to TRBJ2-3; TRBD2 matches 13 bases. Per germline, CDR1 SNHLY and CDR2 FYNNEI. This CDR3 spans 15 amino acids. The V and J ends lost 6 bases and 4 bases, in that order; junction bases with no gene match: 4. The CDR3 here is CASRGLAGKADTQYF. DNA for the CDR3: TGTGCCAGCAGGGGACTAGCGGGGAAAGCAGATACGCAGTATTTT.

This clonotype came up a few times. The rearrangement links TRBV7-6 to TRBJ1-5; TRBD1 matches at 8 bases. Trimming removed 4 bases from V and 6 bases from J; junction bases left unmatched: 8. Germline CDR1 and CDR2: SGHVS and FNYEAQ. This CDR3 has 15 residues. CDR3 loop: CASSSGGPATQPQHF. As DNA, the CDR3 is TGTGCCAGCAGCTCAGGGGGCCCAGCAACTCAGCCCCAGCATTTT.

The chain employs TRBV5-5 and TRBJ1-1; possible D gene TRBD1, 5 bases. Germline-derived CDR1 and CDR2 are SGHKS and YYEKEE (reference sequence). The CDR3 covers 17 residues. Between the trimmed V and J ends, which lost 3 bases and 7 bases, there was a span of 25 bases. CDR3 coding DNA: TGTGCCAGCAGCTCACTTCCAAAAGGACATTTAAAGGATGAAGCTTTCTTT. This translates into CASSSLPKGHLKDEAFF. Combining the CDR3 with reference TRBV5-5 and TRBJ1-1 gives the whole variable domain DAGVTQSPTHLIKTRGQQVTLRCSPISGHKSVSWYQQVLGQGPQFIFQYYEKEERGRGNFPDRFSARQFPNYSSELNVNALLLGDSALYLCASSSLPKGHLKDEAFFGQGTRLTVV.

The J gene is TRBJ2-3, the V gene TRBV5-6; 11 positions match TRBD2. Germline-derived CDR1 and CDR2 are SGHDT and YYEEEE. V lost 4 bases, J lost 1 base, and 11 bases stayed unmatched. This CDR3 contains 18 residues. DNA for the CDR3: TGTGCCAGCAGCATAGCGGGGGGGCCCCAGGTTCGCACAGATACGCAGTATTTT. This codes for CASSIAGGPQVRTDTQYF.

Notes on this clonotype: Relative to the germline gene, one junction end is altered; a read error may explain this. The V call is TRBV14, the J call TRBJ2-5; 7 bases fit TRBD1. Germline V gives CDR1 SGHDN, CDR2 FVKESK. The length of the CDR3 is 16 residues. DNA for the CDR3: TGTGCCAGCAGCCCGCTAACCGGGACAGCAAAAGAGACCCAGTACTTT. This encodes CASSPLTGTAKETQYF.

The CDR3 spells CSARENAGPIYEQYF. In DNA, the CDR3 is TGCAGTGCTAGAGAAAACGCGGGGCCAATATACGAGCAGTACTTC. The chain links TRBV20-1 to TRBJ2-7, with D tentatively TRBD2 (6 bases). The CDR3 sequence is 15 residues long. Germline V gives CDR1 DFQATT, CDR2 SNEGSKA (reference sequence). V was clipped by 0 bases and J by 4 bases, with 16 bases between them.

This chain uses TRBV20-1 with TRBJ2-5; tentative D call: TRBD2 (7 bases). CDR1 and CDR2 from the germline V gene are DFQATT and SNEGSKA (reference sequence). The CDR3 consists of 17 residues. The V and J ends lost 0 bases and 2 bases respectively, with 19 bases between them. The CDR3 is CSARDRRRGTRQETQYF. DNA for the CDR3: TGCAGTGCTAGAGATCGGAGGCGGGGGACAAGACAAGAGACCCAGTACTTC.

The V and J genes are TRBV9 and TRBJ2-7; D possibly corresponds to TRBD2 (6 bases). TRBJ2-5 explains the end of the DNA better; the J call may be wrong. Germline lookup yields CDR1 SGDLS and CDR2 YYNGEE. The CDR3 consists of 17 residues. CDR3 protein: CASSPRGIAAYQETQYF. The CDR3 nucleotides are TGTGCCAGCAGCCCCCGAGGGATAGCGGCTTACCAAGAGACCCAGTACTTC.

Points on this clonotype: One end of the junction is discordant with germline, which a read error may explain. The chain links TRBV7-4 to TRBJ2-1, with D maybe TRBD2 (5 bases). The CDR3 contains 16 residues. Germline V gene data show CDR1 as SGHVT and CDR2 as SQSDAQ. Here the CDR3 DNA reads TGTGCCAACAGCTGGATGACACGGGGTCTCTACAATGAGCAGTTCTTC. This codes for CANSWMTRGLYNEQFF.

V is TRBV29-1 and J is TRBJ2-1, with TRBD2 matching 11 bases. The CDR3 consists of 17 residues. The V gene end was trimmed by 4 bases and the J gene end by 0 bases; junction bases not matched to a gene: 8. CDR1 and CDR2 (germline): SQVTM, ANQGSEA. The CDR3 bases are TGCAGCGTTGGTTCTAGCGGGGGGTCGAGCTCCTACAATGAGCAGTTCTTC. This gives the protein CSVGSSGGSSSYNEQFF.

CDR3 region: CSVVGRGDTEAFF. DNA for the CDR3: TGCAGCGTTGTAGGCAGGGGCGACACTGAAGCTTTCTTT. V gene TRBV29-1 combines with J gene TRBJ1-1; D might be TRBD1 (6 bases). Germline CDR1 is SQVTM and CDR2 is ANQGSEA. The CDR3 is made up of 13 amino acids. The germline V and J ends were trimmed by 4 bases and 3 bases, with 12 bases remaining between them.

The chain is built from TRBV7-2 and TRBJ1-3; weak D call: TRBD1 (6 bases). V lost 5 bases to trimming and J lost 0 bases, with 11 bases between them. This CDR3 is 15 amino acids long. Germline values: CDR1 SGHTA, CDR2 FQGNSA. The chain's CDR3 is CASSQGQLSGNTIYF. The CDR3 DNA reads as TGTGCCAGCAGCCAAGGACAGCTCTCTGGAAACACCATATATTTT.

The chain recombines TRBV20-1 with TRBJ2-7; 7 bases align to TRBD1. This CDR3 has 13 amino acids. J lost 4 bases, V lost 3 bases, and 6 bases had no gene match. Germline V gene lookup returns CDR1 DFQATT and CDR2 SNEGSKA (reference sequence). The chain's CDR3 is CSASRQGSYEQYF. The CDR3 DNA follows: TGCAGTGCTAGCCGACAGGGTAGTTACGAGCAGTACTTC.

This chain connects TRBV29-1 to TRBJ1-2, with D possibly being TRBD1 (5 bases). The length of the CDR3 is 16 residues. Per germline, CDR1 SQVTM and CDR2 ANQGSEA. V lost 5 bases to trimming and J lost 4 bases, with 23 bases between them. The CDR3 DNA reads TGCAGCGTTTATTCTCCAGATGGTTGGGGCGCCTATGGCTACACCTTC. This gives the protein CSVYSPDGWGAYGYTF.

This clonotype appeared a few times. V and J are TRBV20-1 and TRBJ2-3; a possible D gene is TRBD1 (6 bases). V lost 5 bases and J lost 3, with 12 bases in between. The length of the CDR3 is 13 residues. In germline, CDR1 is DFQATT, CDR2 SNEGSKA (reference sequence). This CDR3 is CSALDSRTDTQYF. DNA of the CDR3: TGCAGTGCTTTGGACAGCCGAACAGATACGCAGTATTTT.